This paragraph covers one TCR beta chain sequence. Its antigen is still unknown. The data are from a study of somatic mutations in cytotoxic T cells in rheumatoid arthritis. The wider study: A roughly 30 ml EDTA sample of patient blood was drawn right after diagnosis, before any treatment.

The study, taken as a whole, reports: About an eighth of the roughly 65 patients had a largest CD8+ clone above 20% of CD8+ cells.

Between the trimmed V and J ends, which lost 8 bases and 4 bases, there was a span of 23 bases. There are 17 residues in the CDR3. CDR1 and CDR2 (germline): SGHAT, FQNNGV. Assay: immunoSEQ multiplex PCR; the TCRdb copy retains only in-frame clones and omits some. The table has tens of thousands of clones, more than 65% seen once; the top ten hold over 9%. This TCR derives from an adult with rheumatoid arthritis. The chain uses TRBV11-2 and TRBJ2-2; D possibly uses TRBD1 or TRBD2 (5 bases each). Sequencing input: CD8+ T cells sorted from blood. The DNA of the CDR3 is TGTGCCAGCGCCGCGAGTCGGGGCATGGAACCCACCGGGGAGCTGTTTTTT. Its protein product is CASAASRGMEPTGELFF.